This T cell receptor beta chain was sequenced for a study of T cells expressing NK-cell markers. On the study more broadly: Seven donors tested HCMV-seropositive and one tested seronegative among the eight sequenced. Broader study findings: There were a handful of donors in whom these clonotypes also led the CD3+CD56-NKG2C+ fraction. CD8+ T cells in six or seven donors included dominant NKG2C+ clonotypes at roughly 1.0-8%.

From germline, CDR1 is LGHNA and CDR2 YSLEER. This CDR3 has 14 residues. TCRdb reprocessed the 5' RACE reads and keeps a single row for each CDR3 protein, giving no DNA. The specimen's table records about 260,000 distinct CDR3 sequences. Remarks on this clonotype: What it binds is unknown.

The sample was blood T cells: a sorted CD56 or NKG2C T cell subset, CD4+ or CD8+ T cells, or bulk PBMC T cells (not recorded which). The rearrangement uses TRBV4-3 and TRBJ2-5. The clonotype originates from a woman aged 18-69 years in good health. The CDR3 spells CASSQVAFEETQYF.